This T cell receptor beta chain comes out of a study of OX40 agonist ivuxolimab in advanced cancers. Study-wide context: Three patients, one with hepatocellular carcinoma and two with cutaneous melanoma, responded partially.

V gave up 6 bases and J gave up 2 bases; unmatched junction bases: 5. Germline V CDR1 and CDR2: MNHEY, SVGAGI. CDR3 length: 15 residues. Clones were sequenced by immunoSEQ multiplex PCR, and TCRdb holds only the in-frame ones, with some missing. The table lists 55,000 to 65,000 clones, 75% to 90% of them singletons. A word on this clone: Its matching antigen is unknown. The same CDR3 can be traced to other DNA sequences in this sample.

The study, taken as a whole, reports: Expanded peripheral T-cell antigen specificity went undetermined.

The V and J genes are TRBV6-5 and TRBJ2-3; 10 bases are shared with TRBD1. This specimen was CD4+ or CD8+ T cells sorted from blood, taken in a trial of the OX40 agonist ivuxolimab. This sequence was found in an adult with an advanced solid tumor such as melanoma, head and neck, liver or kidney cancer. CDR3 region: CASSYGTGDTDTQYF. CDR3 bases: TGTGCCAGCAGCTATGGGACAGGGGACACAGATACGCAGTATTTT.